The entry below describes one T cell receptor (beta chain). Its antigen is currently unknown. The data are from a study of T cells in localized non-small cell lung cancer. Study outcomes and limitations: One tumor region alone was sequenced, and heterogeneity therefore remains possible.

V trimming: 7 bases; J trimming: 0 bases; junction bases outside the gene matches: 6. Germline V CDR1 and CDR2: SNHLY, FYNNEI. This CDR3 comprises 15 residues. The protocol was immunoSEQ multiplex PCR, while the TCRdb copy is restricted to in-frame clones and leaves out a portion. The sample gives 90,000 to 95,000 clones, approximately 90% of which show up once; approximately 4% is in the top ten. This chain uses TRBV2 with TRBJ1-5, with 7 bases matching TRBD1. This TCR was sampled from a woman aged 40-69 years with stage II squamous cell lung carcinoma. The starting material was PBMCs, obtained before any cancer treatment. The CDR3 DNA reads as TGTGCCAGCACCGAAGACAGGGTTAGCAATCAGCCCCAGCATTTT. Its translation: CASTEDRVSNQPQHF.